Shown below are 26 T cell receptor beta chains from a single sample sequenced in a study of shared clonotypes between healthy human individuals. Generated by immunoSEQ multiplex PCR, the TCRdb table keeps only in-frame clones and is missing some. The table has some 350,000 clones, 74% seen once. Sequencing was done on a sample of memory CD4+ T cells sorted from blood. As for subset: CD45RA-negative fraction. The receptors derive from a young man in good health.

J is TRBJ1-5 and V is TRBV5-4; 9 nucleotides align to TRBD1. With 0 bases clipped from V and 7 bases from J, the junction kept 8 bases outside the gene matches. CDR3 size: 16 residues. CDR1 SGHNT and CDR2 YYREEE come from the germline V gene (reference sequence). The CDR3 here is CASSLGPTGGGQPQHF. For the CDR3, the DNA is TGTGCCAGCAGCTTGGGCCCGACAGGGGGAGGACAGCCCCAGCATTTT. Variable domain in full (rest from reference TRBV5-4 and TRBJ1-5): ETGVTQSPTHLIKTRGQQVTLRCSSQSGHNTVSWYQQALGQGPQFIFQYYREEENGRGNFPPRFSGLQFPNYSSELNVNALELDDSALYLCASSLGPTGGGQPQHFGDGTRLSIL.

The genes are TRBV5-4 and TRBJ2-1; TRBD2 aligns across 7 bases. This CDR3 contains 14 residues. The germline gives CDR1 SGHNT, CDR2 YYREEE (reference sequence). Losses at the gene ends were 3 bases for V and 7 bases for J; bases not matched to a gene: 7. In DNA form, the CDR3 reads TGTGCCAGCAGCTCCGGGACTATCCAAAATGAGCAGTTCTTC. Protein product: CASSSGTIQNEQFF.

As regards this clone: Other DNA sequences in this sample translate to the same CDR3. The chain joins TRBV18 to TRBJ1-1, with D uncertain. Per germline, CDR1 KGHSH and CDR2 LQKENI. V lost 2 bases to trimming and J lost 2 bases, with 9 bases between them. CDR3 length: 14 residues. CDR3 in amino acids: CASSPGRLNTEAFF. In DNA, the CDR3 is TGTGCCAGCTCACCAGGCAGGCTAAACACTGAAGCTTTCTTT. Filled out from reference TRBV18 and TRBJ1-1, the complete variable domain reads NAGVMQNPRHLVRRRGQEARLRCSPMKGHSHVYWYRQLPEEGLKFMVYLQKENIIDESGMPKERFSAEFPKEGPSILRIQQVVRGDSAAYFCASSPGRLNTEAFFGQGTRLTVV.

CDR3 amino acids: CASSLGASGMRTDTQYF. Here the CDR3 DNA reads TGTGCCAGCAGCTTGGGGGCTAGCGGGATGCGCACAGATACGCAGTATTTT. The chain carries TRBV7-2 and TRBJ2-3, with TRBD2 identical over 9 bases. The junction had 8 bases not matched to a gene; V was cut back by 3 bases and J by 1 base. CDR1 is SGHTA and CDR2 is FQGNSA in the germline V gene. The CDR3 length is 17 residues.

This clone was detected only a few times. The CDR3 coding sequence is TGTGCCAGCAGTCCGGGACAGGCCTATGGCTACACCTTC. Its protein is CASSPGQAYGYTF. The chain uses TRBV6-6 and TRBJ1-2, with 8 bases identical to TRBD1. Germline CDR1 reads MNHNY; CDR2 reads SVGAGI (reference sequence). Trimming at V came to 5 bases and at J to 4 bases, leaving 3 bases not matched to a gene. This CDR3 contains 13 residues.

This clone was picked up one time. Within the sample, other DNA sequences also encode this same CDR3. The chain uses TRBV25-1 and TRBJ1-1; TRBD1 aligns across 8 bases. Germline V CDR1 and CDR2: MGHDK, SYGVNS. V gave up 5 bases and J gave up 4 bases; unmatched junction bases: 3. The CDR3 covers 13 residues. The CDR3 sequence: CASSRTGGTEAFF. The CDR3, as DNA: TGTGCCAGCAGTCGCACAGGGGGCACTGAAGCTTTCTTT.

A note on this clone: At one end, the junction sequence differs from germline, possibly due to a read error. The genes are TRBV5-8 and TRBJ2-1; D not resolved. Germline CDR1 SGHTS, CDR2 YDEGEE. This CDR3 region has 15 residues. CDR3 sequence: CASSLWAAPYDEQFF. Here the CDR3 DNA reads TGTGCCAGCAGCTTGTGGGCCGCCCCCTACGATGAGCAGTTCTTC. The full variable domain, completed using reference TRBV5-8 and TRBJ2-1, is EAGVTQSPTHLIKTRGQQATLRCSPISGHTSVYWYQQALGLGLQFLLWYDEGEERNRGNFPPRFSGRQFPNYSSELNVNALELEDSALYLCASSLWAAPYDEQFFGPGTRLTVL.

The CDR3 loop reads CASTMVWDNEQFF. The CDR3 bases are TGTGCCAGCACGATGGTTTGGGACAATGAGCAGTTCTTC. The V call is TRBV2, the J call TRBJ2-1; D gene uncertain. CDR3 length: 13 residues. Per germline, CDR1 SNHLY and CDR2 FYNNEI. The V end was cut by 7 bases, the J end by 5 bases, with 12 bases between. The full variable domain, completed using reference TRBV2 and TRBJ2-1, is EPEVTQTPSHQVTQMGQEVILRCVPISNHLYFYWYRQILGQKVEFLVSFYNNEISEKSEIFDDQFSVERPDGSNFTLKIRSTKLEDSAMYFCASTMVWDNEQFFGPGTRLTVL.

This chain connects TRBV7-2 to TRBJ2-7, with D possibly being TRBD1 (6 bases). The CDR3 is 12 residues long. CDR1 SGHTA and CDR2 FQGNSA come from the germline V gene. The V and J ends lost 5 bases and 6 bases respectively, with 11 bases between them. DNA of the CDR3: TGTGCCAGCAGCCAGAAAGGGGGCGAGCAGTACTTC. Protein: CASSQKGGEQYF.

The chain recombines TRBV5-4 with TRBJ2-5, with D unclear. The ends were cut back, 3 bases at V and 1 base at J, with 10 bases in the middle. This CDR3 is 14 amino acids long. The germline gives CDR1 SGHNT, CDR2 YYREEE (reference sequence). CDR3 loop: CASSSGFLQETQYF. In DNA, the CDR3 is TGTGCCAGCAGCTCCGGATTTCTCCAAGAGACCCAGTACTTC.

The rearrangement links TRBV7-9 to TRBJ2-1; maybe TRBD2 (6 bases). The CDR3 loop spans 13 amino acids. The germline gives CDR1 SEHNR, CDR2 FQNEAQ (reference sequence). The germline V and J ends were trimmed by 5 bases and 7 bases, with 12 bases remaining between them. The CDR3 sequence is CASSHWRGNEQFF. CDR3 nucleotide sequence: TGTGCCAGCAGCCATTGGAGGGGAAATGAGCAGTTCTTC.

Concerning this clone itself: This may stem from a read error, because a much larger clone lies one nucleotide away. The V call is TRBV25-1, the J call TRBJ2-3, with D hard to call. Per the germline V gene, CDR1 is MGHDK and CDR2 is SYGVNS. CDR3 length: 13 amino acids. The CDR3 spells CAGSPEVTDTQYF. The DNA for the CDR3 is TGTGCCGGCAGTCCCGAGGTAACAGATACGCAGTATTTT.

The chain recombines TRBV13 with TRBJ2-6, with 12 bases fitting TRBD2. Losses at the gene ends were 6 bases for V and 2 bases for J; bases not matched to a gene: 8. Germline V gene data show CDR1 as PRHDT and CDR2 as FYEKMQ (reference sequence). CDR3 length equals 18 residues. The CDR3 DNA follows: TGTGCCAGCAGGGGCCCGACTAGCGGGAGTGCTGGGGCCAACGTCCTGACTTTC. It translates to CASRGPTSGSAGANVLTF.

This clone was detected a few times. The rearrangement joins TRBV6-1 to TRBJ2-1; TRBD2 matches at 7 bases. The germline gives CDR1 MNHNS, CDR2 SASEGT. The ends lost 7 bases at V and 2 bases at J; junction bases unmatched: 8. The CDR3 sequence is 15 residues long. CDR3 nucleotides: TGTGCCAGCATGATCTCGGCGGGAGCCTACAATGAGCAGTTCTTC. Protein sequence: CASMISAGAYNEQFF.

This clone appeared a few times. The genes are TRBV27 and TRBJ1-3; a weak D match, TRBD1 (5 bases). This CDR3 has 13 residues. V gave up 6 bases and J gave up 4 bases, with 10 bases separating them. Germline V gives CDR1 MNHEY, CDR2 SMNVEV (reference sequence). The CDR3 DNA reads TGTGCCAGCAGCGGGGGATGGGGAAACACCATATATTTT. It specifies CASSGGWGNTIYF.

This sequence joins TRBV5-1 and TRBJ1-1; D is possibly TRBD1 (5 bases). The CDR3 has 14 residues. Germline CDR1 is SGHRS and CDR2 is YFSETQ. The V gene lost 4 bases and the J gene lost 4 bases, with 14 bases spanning the gap. The CDR3 reads CASSEAGLGTEAFF. The CDR3 DNA reads TGCGCCAGCAGCGAGGCGGGACTGGGCACTGAAGCTTTCTTT.

This clone was recorded at least ten times. The V and J genes are TRBV5-4 and TRBJ2-1; D is perhaps TRBD2 (6 bases). Looked up from germline, CDR1 is SGHNT and CDR2 is YYREEE (reference sequence). V was cut by 4 bases and J by 7 bases, with 18 bases left in between. The CDR3 spans 15 residues. Here the CDR3 DNA reads TGTGCCAGCAGCCATGGGGGGACTGCAACAAATGAGCAGTTCTTC. This encodes CASSHGGTATNEQFF.

This chain uses TRBV6-1 with TRBJ1-5, with TRBD1 matching 8 bases. Germline V lookup: CDR1 MNHNS, CDR2 SASEGT. The trim removed 6 bases at V and 6 bases at J, leaving 7 bases unmatched. This CDR3 has 14 amino acids. CDR3 loop: CASRTSGGLQPQHF. CDR3 sequence (DNA): TGTGCCAGCAGGACATCAGGGGGCCTTCAGCCCCAGCATTTT.

The chain has TRBV28 and TRBJ2-5, with D maybe TRBD1 (5 bases). This CDR3 region has 16 residues. Germline CDR1 and CDR2: MDHEN and SYDVKM. V dropped 5 bases and J dropped 0 bases, with 16 bases sitting between them. Here the CDR3 DNA reads TGTGCCAGCAGTCCCTGGGGCAGCCAGAACCAAGAGACCCAGTACTTC. This gives the protein CASSPWGSQNQETQYF.

The J gene is TRBJ2-3, the V gene TRBV18; a possible D gene is TRBD2 (6 bases). Germline values: CDR1 KGHSH, CDR2 LQKENI. V was pared by 3 bases and J by 0 bases, with 16 bases between. This CDR3 has 17 residues. CDR3 protein: CASSPSRAGLSTDTQYF. CDR3 in DNA: TGTGCCAGCTCACCCAGTAGAGCGGGCCTGAGCACAGATACGCAGTATTTT.

This chain joins TRBV11-2 and TRBJ1-2, with 9 bases fitting TRBD1. The CDR3 consists of 18 residues. CDR1 and CDR2 from the germline V gene are SGHAT and FQNNGV. V lost 4 bases and J lost 1; bases outside the gene matches: 13. The CDR3 spells CASSSLRDRANYNYGYTF. The DNA for the CDR3 is TGTGCCAGCAGCTCTCTGAGGGACAGGGCAAATTATAACTATGGCTACACCTTC.

The chain uses TRBV29-1 and TRBJ1-3, with D unclear. This CDR3 is 10 amino acids long. The V and J ends lost 0 bases and 10 bases respectively, with 4 bases between them. Germline assignment: CDR1 SQVTM and CDR2 ANQGSEA. As DNA, the CDR3 is TGCAGCGTTGAAGAGGGAACCATATATTTT. Its translation is CSVEEGTIYF.

The chain recombines TRBV2 with TRBJ2-1; a weak D match, TRBD2 (6 bases). This CDR3 spans 12 amino acids. Germline V gene sequence: CDR1 SNHLY, CDR2 FYNNEI. V dropped 6 bases and J dropped 4 bases, with 7 bases sitting between them. In DNA form, the CDR3 reads TGTGCCAGCAGGGGGACTTACAATGAGCAGTTCTTC. Its translation: CASRGTYNEQFF. Full variable domain (remainder filled in from reference TRBV2 and TRBJ2-1): EPEVTQTPSHQVTQMGQEVILRCVPISNHLYFYWYRQILGQKVEFLVSFYNNEISEKSEIFDDQFSVERPDGSNFTLKIRSTKLEDSAMYFCASRGTYNEQFFGPGTRLTVL.

J is TRBJ1-2 and V is TRBV6-5, with D unresolved. The CDR3 has 13 amino acids. Trimming shortened V by 5 bases and J by 2 bases, and 9 bases separated the two germline ends. From germline, CDR1 is MNHEY and CDR2 SVGAGI. The CDR3 sequence: CASSRVGNYGYTF. CDR3 coding DNA: TGTGCCAGCAGTCGCGTGGGGAACTATGGCTACACCTTC.

This chain uses TRBV20-1 with TRBJ1-4; D is unclear. The CDR3 is made up of 11 amino acids. V lost 7 bases, J lost 0 bases, and 3 bases lay in between. Germline V gene data show CDR1 as DFQATT and CDR2 as SNEGSKA (reference sequence). Here the CDR3 DNA reads TGCAGTGGTTCAACTAATGAAAAACTGTTTTTT. Residues: CSGSTNEKLFF.

The count of this clone is one. The chain carries TRBV5-1 and TRBJ2-3; 10 bases align to TRBD2. J lost 3 bases, V lost 1 base, and 5 bases had no gene match. The V gene's germline CDR1 is SGHRS and CDR2 YFSETQ. CDR3 length equals 16 residues. Here the CDR3 DNA reads TGCGCCAGCAGCTTGACCGTAGCGGGAGGTACAGATACGCAGTATTTT. This gives the protein CASSLTVAGGTDTQYF.